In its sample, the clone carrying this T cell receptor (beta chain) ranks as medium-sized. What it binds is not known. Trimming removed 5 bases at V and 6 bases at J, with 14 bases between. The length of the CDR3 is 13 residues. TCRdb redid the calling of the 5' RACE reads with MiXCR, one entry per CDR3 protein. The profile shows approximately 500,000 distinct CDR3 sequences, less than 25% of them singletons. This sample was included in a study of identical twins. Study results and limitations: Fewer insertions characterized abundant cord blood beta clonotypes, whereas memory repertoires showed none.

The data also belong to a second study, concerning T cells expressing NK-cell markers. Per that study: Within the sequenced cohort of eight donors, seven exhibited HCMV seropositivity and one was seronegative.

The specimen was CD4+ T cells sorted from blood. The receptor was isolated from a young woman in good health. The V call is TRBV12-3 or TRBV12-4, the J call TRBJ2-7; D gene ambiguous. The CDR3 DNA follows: TGTGCCAGCAGTCTTTTAGCTGGGTCCGAGCAGTACTTC. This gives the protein CASSLLAGSEQYF.